Detailed here is one T cell receptor (beta chain). This record belongs to a study of T cell responses to AZD1222 COVID-19 vaccine. Sequencing was performed with immunoSEQ multiplex PCR; in TCRdb, only in-frame clones are kept and a portion is missing. In the table there are 100,000 or so clones, 82% of which are singletons. The germline V gene encodes CDR1 SGHVS and CDR2 FNYEAQ. This CDR3 region has 16 residues. With 5 bases removed from V and 0 bases from J, the gap between germline ends came to 11 bases. This receptor was obtained from an adult in good health. The material was peripheral blood, obtained on day 0 of AZD1222 vaccination. V usage is TRBV7-6 and J usage is TRBJ2-6; D possibly corresponds to TRBD1 (6 bases). The CDR3, as DNA: TGTGCCAGCAGCGCCCGACAGGACTCTGGGGCCAACGTCCTGACTTTC. It codes for CASSARQDSGANVLTF.